These 26 T cell receptor beta chains originate from one sample sequenced in a study of blood T cell repertoires in COVID-19. Sequenced by immunoSEQ multiplex PCR; TCRdb stores in-frame clones only, minus some. Here the sample spans under 200,000 clones, about 85% being singletons. The material sequenced was peripheral blood. These receptor sequences come from a woman aged 65 to 85 with COVID-19, enrolled during active disease.

J is TRBJ2-1 and V is TRBV6-1; 8 bases are a match to TRBD2. This CDR3 spans 15 amino acids. V lost 0 bases to trimming and J lost 7 bases; unmatched junction nucleotides: 5. Germline lookup yields CDR1 MNHNS and CDR2 SASEGT. This CDR3 is CASSEAGLGANEQFF. CDR3 DNA sequence: TGTGCCAGCAGTGAAGCGGGACTAGGTGCGAATGAGCAGTTCTTC.

The chain is built from TRBV3-1 (or the pseudogene TRBV3-2) and TRBJ2-4, with a weak D call TRBD1 (6 bases). V lost 0 bases, J lost 0 bases, and 15 bases lay in between. CDR1 and CDR2 (germline): LGHDT, YNNKEL (reference sequence). The CDR3 has 18 residues. The CDR3 loop reads CASSQDFGTGLAKNIQYF. In nucleotides, the CDR3 is TGTGCCAGCAGCCAAGACTTTGGAACAGGGTTAGCCAAAAACATTCAGTACTTC.

The chain joins TRBV19 to TRBJ1-1; TRBD1 matches 7 bases. Germline CDR1 is LNHDA and CDR2 is SQIVND (reference sequence). Germline trimming cut 3 bases from V and 8 bases from J; bases unmatched to any gene: 6. The CDR3 spans 13 residues. CDR3 loop: CASSINRGGEAFF. CDR3 nucleotides: TGTGCCAGTAGTATTAACAGGGGTGGAGAAGCTTTCTTT.

This clone appeared a single time. The chain is built from TRBV11-2 and TRBJ1-2; D may be TRBD1 (5 bases). Between the trimmed V and J ends, which lost 4 bases and 6 bases, there was a span of 18 bases. This CDR3 comprises 15 residues. Germline loops: CDR1 SGHAT, CDR2 FQNNGV. CDR3 in amino acids: CASSSQVPSRDGYTF. Written as DNA, the CDR3 is TGTGCCAGCAGCTCACAGGTGCCAAGCAGGGATGGCTACACCTTC.

The chain employs TRBV27 and TRBJ2-1; 9 bases agree with TRBD2. CDR3 size: 18 residues. Germline V gene lookup returns CDR1 MNHEY and CDR2 SMNVEV (reference sequence). V gave up 4 bases and J gave up 1 base; unmatched junction bases: 11. CDR3 DNA sequence: TGTGCCAGCAGTTCTGCGACTAGCGGTTACCTATCCTACAATGAGCAGTTCTTC. Protein: CASSSATSGYLSYNEQFF.

This clone was picked up a small number of times. Only one base separates this from a far larger clonotype, so it likely reflects a read error. The chain employs TRBV6-5 and TRBJ1-5; D call uncertain. Trimming took off 0 bases at V and 5 bases at J, with 5 bases between the two ends. The CDR3 loop spans 13 amino acids. Germline CDR1 is MNHEY and CDR2 is SVGAGI. The CDR3 DNA sequence: TGTGCCAGCAGTTACTCCAGTGATCAGCCCCAGCATTTT. Its translation is CASSYSSDQPQHF.

The rearrangement links TRBV27 to TRBJ2-4; D gene unclear. Germline values: CDR1 MNHEY, CDR2 SMNVEV (reference sequence). V lost 0 bases and J lost 0, with 6 bases in between. This CDR3 contains 15 residues. In DNA, the CDR3 is TGTGCCAGCAGTTTATCGAGATTAGCCAAAAACATTCAGTACTTC. Amino acids: CASSLSRLAKNIQYF.

V is TRBV29-1 and J is TRBJ2-7; 8 bases match TRBD1. With V trimmed by 4 bases and J by 6 bases, 8 bases remained unmatched. Germline CDR1 SQVTM, CDR2 ANQGSEA. The CDR3 contains 13 residues. The CDR3 sequence is CSVGGRGQVEQYF. The CDR3, as DNA: TGCAGCGTTGGGGGCAGGGGGCAGGTCGAGCAGTACTTC.

This clone was recorded once. This chain uses TRBV2 with TRBJ2-5; 7 bases map to TRBD2. From germline, CDR1 is SNHLY and CDR2 FYNNEI. V shed 5 bases, J shed 0 bases, and the junction held 3 bases outside the gene matches. This CDR3 comprises 14 residues. The CDR3 coding sequence is TGTGCCAGCAGTACTCTAGCGGACCAAGAGACCCAGTACTTC. This codes for CASSTLADQETQYF.

The gene calls are TRBV19 and TRBJ1-6, with TRBD1 as a possible D gene (5 bases). V was shortened by 4 bases and J by 10 bases, with 14 bases between the two germline ends. This CDR3 comprises 14 residues. CDR1 is LNHDA and CDR2 is SQIVND in the germline V gene (reference sequence). The CDR3 loop reads CASSTGPRGSPLHF. In DNA form, the CDR3 reads TGTGCCAGTAGTACGGGACCGCGGGGGTCACCCCTCCACTTT.

The chain combines TRBV5-1 with TRBJ1-3, with TRBD1 matching over 7 bases. The germline V gene encodes CDR1 SGHRS and CDR2 YFSETQ. This CDR3 contains 19 residues. V was clipped by 4 bases and J by 1 base; unmatched bases: 17. The CDR3 reads CASSLRQGGFKGSGNTIYF. The DNA of the CDR3 is TGCGCCAGCAGCCTACGACAGGGTGGTTTCAAGGGGTCTGGAAACACCATATATTTT.

This clone was observed at least ten times. The CDR3 protein is CASKGGSGNSPLHF. The CDR3 DNA sequence: TGTGCCAGCAAGGGGGGGAGTGGAAATTCACCCCTCCACTTT. The chain is built from TRBV11-1 and TRBJ1-6, with D maybe TRBD1 (6 bases). CDR1 SGHAT and CDR2 FQDESV come from the germline V gene (reference sequence). Trimming removed 7 bases from V and 7 bases from J, with 14 bases in between. The CDR3 sequence is 14 residues long.

This clone has a single count. The V and J genes are TRBV10-3 and TRBJ1-3; D unresolved. V lost 10 bases, J lost 0 bases, and 10 bases lay in between. The germline gives CDR1 ENHRY, CDR2 SYGVKD. This CDR3 comprises 13 residues. The CDR3: CATKTSSGNTIYF. CDR3 nucleotide sequence: TGTGCCACCAAAACAAGCTCTGGAAACACCATATATTTT.

The V gene is TRBV15, the J gene TRBJ2-4; perhaps TRBD1 as D (5 bases). Germline V gives CDR1 LNHNV, CDR2 YYDKDF (reference sequence). The CDR3 covers 17 residues. V was trimmed by 2 bases and J by 7 bases, leaving 21 bases between them. CDR3 DNA sequence: TGTGCCACCAGCAGACTCACGGCAGGGAAGGGTGGGAACATTCAGTACTTC. Translated: CATSRLTAGKGGNIQYF.

The chain carries TRBV6-4 and TRBJ2-1, with D perhaps TRBD2 (6 bases). The CDR3 extends over 15 amino acids. Trimming pared 8 bases from V and 1 base from J, leaving 15 bases between. From germline, CDR1 is MRHNA and CDR2 SNTAGT. CDR3 loop: CASRFDAGSYNEQFF. CDR3 in DNA: TGTGCCAGCCGATTTGACGCGGGATCCTACAATGAGCAGTTCTTC.

This chain joins TRBV3-1 (or the pseudogene TRBV3-2) and TRBJ2-1, with D hard to call. Looked up from germline, CDR1 is LGHDT and CDR2 is YNNKEL (reference sequence). V shed 4 bases and J shed 4 bases, with 14 bases lying between them. The CDR3 is made up of 15 amino acids. The CDR3 protein is CASSPPLSPYNEQFF. In nucleotides, the CDR3 is TGTGCCAGCAGCCCCCCGCTTAGCCCATACAATGAGCAGTTCTTC.

The gene calls are TRBV6-1 and TRBJ2-4; TRBD2 matches at 9 bases. Germline CDR1 is MNHNS and CDR2 is SASEGT. V lost 3 bases, J lost 4 bases, and 10 bases stayed unmatched. This CDR3 is built from 17 residues. The CDR3 loop reads CASSDFTGTSSKNIQYF. The DNA of the CDR3 is TGTGCCAGCAGTGATTTTACCGGGACTAGCTCTAAAAACATTCAGTACTTC.

This clone was picked up a small number of times. The chain carries TRBV6-5 and TRBJ1-6, with a weak D call TRBD1 (6 bases). This CDR3 region has 15 residues. CDR1 is MNHEY, CDR2 SVGAGI, per germline. V dropped 2 bases and J dropped 8 bases, with 13 bases sitting between them. CDR3 protein: CASSYVGRGDSPLHF. The DNA of the CDR3 is TGTGCCAGCAGTTACGTCGGCAGGGGTGATTCACCCCTCCACTTT.

The chain uses TRBV11-2 and TRBJ1-1; D uncertain. Trimming shortened V by 6 bases and J by 1 base, and 9 bases separated the two germline ends. CDR1 and CDR2 from the germline V gene are SGHAT and FQNNGV. The CDR3 contains 13 residues. CDR3 loop: CASRRVTNTEAFF. Written as DNA, the CDR3 is TGTGCCAGCAGACGGGTGACGAACACTGAAGCTTTCTTT.

The chain is built from TRBV30 and TRBJ2-7; weak D call: TRBD1 (5 bases). CDR3 length: 11 amino acids. V was clipped by 5 bases and J by 5 bases, with 10 bases between them. From germline, CDR1 is GTSNPN and CDR2 SVGIG (reference sequence). The chain's CDR3 is CAWRRGDEQYF. The CDR3 nucleotides are TGTGCCTGGCGTAGGGGCGACGAGCAGTACTTC.

The chain joins TRBV5-1 to TRBJ1-1; D might be TRBD1 (5 bases). The ends were cut back, 7 bases at V and 5 bases at J, with 18 bases in the middle. Germline V gene data show CDR1 as SGHRS and CDR2 as YFSETQ. CDR3 size: 14 residues. CDR3 protein: CASGMQGKKTEAFF. The CDR3 bases are TGCGCCAGCGGAATGCAGGGTAAGAAGACTGAAGCTTTCTTT.

The CDR3 region is CASSGSPNSPLHF. The CDR3 DNA is TGCGCCAGCAGCGGCAGTCCTAATTCACCCCTCCACTTT. The chain is built from TRBV5-1 and TRBJ1-6; D unclear. CDR1 and CDR2 (germline): SGHRS, YFSETQ. The germline V and J ends were trimmed by 4 bases and 6 bases, with 8 bases remaining between them. The CDR3 loop spans 13 amino acids.

This clone was counted a few times. The rearrangement joins TRBV28 to TRBJ1-1; D unresolved. Germline V CDR1 and CDR2: MDHEN, SYDVKM. Trimming pared 4 bases from V and 2 bases from J, leaving 17 bases between. The CDR3 has 16 residues. CDR3 sequence: CASSSPERAVNTEAFF. The CDR3 coding sequence is TGTGCCAGCAGTTCCCCCGAGCGGGCTGTAAACACTGAAGCTTTCTTT.

This sequence joins TRBV12-3 or TRBV12-4 and TRBJ1-3, with D possibly TRBD1 on 5 matching bases. CDR3 size: 13 residues. V lost 8 bases to trimming and J lost 4 bases, with 12 bases between them. Here the CDR3 DNA reads TGTGCCAGCCGGTCAGGGTTCGGAAACACCATATATTTT. This translates into CASRSGFGNTIYF.

The chain employs TRBV29-1 and TRBJ1-5; no firm D call. V was cut by 6 bases and J by 4 bases, with 10 bases left in between. CDR3 length: 12 amino acids. The germline gives CDR1 SQVTM, CDR2 ANQGSEA. CDR3 coding DNA: TGCAGCGTGGCTTCGAGGAATCAGCCCCAGCATTTT. Residues: CSVASRNQPQHF.

V usage is TRBV2 and J usage is TRBJ1-4, with D maybe TRBD1 (5 bases). Germline assignment: CDR1 SNHLY and CDR2 FYNNEI. This CDR3 spans 15 amino acids. V lost 2 bases and J 7 bases, leaving 14 bases between the germline ends. CDR3 in DNA: TGTGCCAGCAGTGAATGGCGGACAAATGGTGAAAAACTGTTTTTT. This translates into CASSEWRTNGEKLFF. Full variable domain (outside the CDR3, taken from reference TRBV2 and TRBJ1-4): EPEVTQTPSHQVTQMGQEVILRCVPISNHLYFYWYRQILGQKVEFLVSFYNNEISEKSEIFDDQFSVERPDGSNFTLKIRSTKLEDSAMYFCASSEWRTNGEKLFFGSGTQLSVL.